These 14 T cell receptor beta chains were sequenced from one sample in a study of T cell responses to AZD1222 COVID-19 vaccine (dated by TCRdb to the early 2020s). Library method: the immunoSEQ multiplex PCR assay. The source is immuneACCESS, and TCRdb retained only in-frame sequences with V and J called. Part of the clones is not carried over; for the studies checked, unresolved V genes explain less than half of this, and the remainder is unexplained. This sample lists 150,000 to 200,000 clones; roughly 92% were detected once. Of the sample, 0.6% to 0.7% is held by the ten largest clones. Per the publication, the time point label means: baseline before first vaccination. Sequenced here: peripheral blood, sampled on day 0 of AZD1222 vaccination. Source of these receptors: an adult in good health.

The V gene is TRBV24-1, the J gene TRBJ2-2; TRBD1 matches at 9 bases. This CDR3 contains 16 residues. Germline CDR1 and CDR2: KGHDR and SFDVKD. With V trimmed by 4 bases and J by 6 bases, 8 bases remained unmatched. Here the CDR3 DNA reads TGTGCCACCAGTGACCCCGGGACAGGGTACGCCGGGGAGCTGTTTTTT. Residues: CATSDPGTGYAGELFF.

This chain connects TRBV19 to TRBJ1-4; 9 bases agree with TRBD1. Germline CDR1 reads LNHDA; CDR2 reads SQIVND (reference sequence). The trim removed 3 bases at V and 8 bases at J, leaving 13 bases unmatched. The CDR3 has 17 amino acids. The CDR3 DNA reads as TGTGCCAGTAGTATGCCCCGGACAGGGGCCGTGGGGGAAAAACTGTTTTTT. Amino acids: CASSMPRTGAVGEKLFF.

The chain's CDR3 is CASSVNGKGQGSFYGYTF. DNA for the CDR3: TGTGCCAGCAGCGTAAATGGGAAGGGTCAGGGGTCTTTCTATGGCTACACCTTC. The rearrangement links TRBV9 to TRBJ1-2, with D maybe TRBD1 (6 bases). Germline-derived CDR1 and CDR2 are SGDLS and YYNGEE. The CDR3 covers 18 residues. Trimming cost V 1 base and J 4 bases, with 23 bases left between them.

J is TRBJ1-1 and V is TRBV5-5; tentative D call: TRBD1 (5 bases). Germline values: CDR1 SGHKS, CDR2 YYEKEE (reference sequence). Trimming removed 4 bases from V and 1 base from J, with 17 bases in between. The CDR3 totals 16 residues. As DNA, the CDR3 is TGTGCCAGCAGCCAGTTTCGACAGCAAGGGAACACTGAAGCTTTCTTT. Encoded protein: CASSQFRQQGNTEAFF.

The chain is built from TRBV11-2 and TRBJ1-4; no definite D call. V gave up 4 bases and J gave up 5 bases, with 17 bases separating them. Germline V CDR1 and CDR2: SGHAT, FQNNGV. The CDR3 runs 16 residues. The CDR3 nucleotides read TGTGCCAGCAGCTCTGCCTTCCCCCGCAAGAATGAAAAACTGTTTTTT. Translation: CASSSAFPRKNEKLFF.

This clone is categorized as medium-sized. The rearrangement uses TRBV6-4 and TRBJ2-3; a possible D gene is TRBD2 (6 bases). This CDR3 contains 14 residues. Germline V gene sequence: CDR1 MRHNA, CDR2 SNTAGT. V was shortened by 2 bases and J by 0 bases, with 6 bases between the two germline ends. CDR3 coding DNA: TGTGCCAGCAGTGACGGGACTAGCACAGATACGCAGTATTTT. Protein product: CASSDGTSTDTQYF.

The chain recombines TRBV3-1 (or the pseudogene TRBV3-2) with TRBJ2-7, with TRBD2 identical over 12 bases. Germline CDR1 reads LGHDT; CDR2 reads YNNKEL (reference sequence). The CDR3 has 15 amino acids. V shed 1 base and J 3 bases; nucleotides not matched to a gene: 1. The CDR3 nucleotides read TGTGCCAGCAGCCAAGGGACTAGCGGGAACTACGAGCAGTACTTC. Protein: CASSQGTSGNYEQYF.

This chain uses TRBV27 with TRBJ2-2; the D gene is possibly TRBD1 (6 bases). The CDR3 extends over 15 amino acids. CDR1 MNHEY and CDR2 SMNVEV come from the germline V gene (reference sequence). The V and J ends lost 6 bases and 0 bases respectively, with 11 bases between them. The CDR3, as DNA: TGTGCCAGCAGGGGGGCGGCAACGAACACCGGGGAGCTGTTTTTT. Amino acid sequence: CASRGAATNTGELFF.

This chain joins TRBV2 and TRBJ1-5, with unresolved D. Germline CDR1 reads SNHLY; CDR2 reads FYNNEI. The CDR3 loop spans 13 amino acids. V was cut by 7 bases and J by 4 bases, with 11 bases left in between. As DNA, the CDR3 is TGTGCCAGCACCCGAGGACGGAATCAGCCCCAGCATTTT. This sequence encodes CASTRGRNQPQHF.

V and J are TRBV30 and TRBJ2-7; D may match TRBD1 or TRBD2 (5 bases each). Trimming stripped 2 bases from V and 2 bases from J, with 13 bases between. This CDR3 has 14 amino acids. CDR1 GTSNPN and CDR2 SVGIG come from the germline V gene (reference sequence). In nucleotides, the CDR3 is TGTGCCTGGAGTAGGGGAGCTTCTCCCTACGAGCAGTACTTC. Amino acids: CAWSRGASPYEQYF.

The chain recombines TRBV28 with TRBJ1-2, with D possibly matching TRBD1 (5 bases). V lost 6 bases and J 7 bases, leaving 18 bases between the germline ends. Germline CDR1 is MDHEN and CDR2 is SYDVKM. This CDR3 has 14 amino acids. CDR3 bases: TGTGCCAGCAGACTACGGGACCGGGGACTTGGCTACACCTTC. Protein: CASRLRDRGLGYTF.

The CDR3 sequence: CASGTYNEQFF. Written as DNA, the CDR3 is TGTGCCAGCGGGACCTACAATGAGCAGTTCTTC. The rearrangement uses TRBV7-6 and TRBJ2-1; D is unclear. The CDR3 is made up of 11 amino acids. Between the trimmed V and J ends, which lost 8 bases and 2 bases, there was a span of 4 bases. Germline V CDR1 and CDR2: SGHVS, FNYEAQ.

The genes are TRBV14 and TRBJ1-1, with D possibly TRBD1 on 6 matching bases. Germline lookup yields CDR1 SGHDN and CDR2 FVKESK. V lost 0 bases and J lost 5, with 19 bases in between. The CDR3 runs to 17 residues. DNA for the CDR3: TGTGCCAGCAGCCAAGATATCGGGGGGCTTGGTGGTACTGAAGCTTTCTTT. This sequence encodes CASSQDIGGLGGTEAFF. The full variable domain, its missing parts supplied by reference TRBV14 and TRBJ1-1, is EAGVTQFPSHSVIEKGQTVTLRCDPISGHDNLYWYRRVMGKEIKFLLHFVKESKQDESGMPNNRFLAERTGGTYSTLKVQPAELEDSGVYFCASSQDIGGLGGTEAFFGQGTRLTVV.

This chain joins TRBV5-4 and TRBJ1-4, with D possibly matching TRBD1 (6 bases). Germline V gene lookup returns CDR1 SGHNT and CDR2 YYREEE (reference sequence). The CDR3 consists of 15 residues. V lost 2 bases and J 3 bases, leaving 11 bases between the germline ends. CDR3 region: CASSFRGTANEKLFF. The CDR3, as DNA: TGTGCCAGCAGCTTCAGGGGAACCGCTAATGAAAAACTGTTTTTT.